This is a list of T cell receptor beta chains from one sample in a study of radiotherapy plus CTLA-4 blockade in lung cancer. TCRdb's table, derived via immunoSEQ multiplex PCR, lists solely in-frame clones and lacks some. This sample has 65,000 to 95,000 clones, with roughly 87% found just once. Specimen: peripheral blood, collected from a patient treated with radiotherapy plus ipilimumab. All receptors derive from a human donor with non-small cell lung cancer that progressed on radiotherapy plus ipilimumab. Both conserved end residues are part of each CDR3.

length: 14
V: TRBV11-2
CDR3: CASSLVSRTDTQYF

length: 13
V: TRBV2
CDR3: CASSGTQYNEQFF

length: 14
V: TRBV7-8
CDR3: CASSSAGGTDTQYF

length: 12
V: TRBV27
CDR3: CASSSTGYGYTF

length: 13
V: TRBV7-9
CDR3: CASSLRDRGEQYF

length: 15
V: TRBV11-2
CDR3: CASSLAGLGMEELFF

length: 13
V: TRBV27
CDR3: CASSLYSGGEQYF

length: 14
V: TRBV28
CDR3: CASSRYRSNQPQHF

length: 15
V: TRBV4-1
CDR3: CASSQDGTVYQPQHF

length: 13
V: TRBV29-1
CDR3: CSAWTGGEEPQHF

length: 14
V: TRBV10-1
CDR3: CASSESGINYGYTF

length: 15
V: TRBV6-1
CDR3: CASIRRETGLDGYTF

length: 18
V: TRBV7-6
CDR3: CASSLALLVRGPNTEAFF

length: 13
V: TRBV27
CDR3: CASSLFRANEQFF

length: 15
V: TRBV6-1
CDR3: CASSDGGSQSEKLFF

length: 15
V: TRBV5-1
CDR3: CASSLEGQGNQPQHF

length: 16
V: TRBV11-1
CDR3: CASSSGQGIGTYGYTF

length: 14
V: TRBV9
CDR3: CASSDTGSPRGYTF

length: 13
V: TRBV10-1
CDR3: CASSEGAPSGQFF

length: 20
V: TRBV28
CDR3: CASSLDGLAALSGDTDTQYF

length: 14
V: TRBV6-1
CDR3: CASSGAGETGELFF

length: 15
V: TRBV30
CDR3: CAWNPGHASNQPQHF

length: 19
V: TRBV27
CDR3: CASRLLGTGARSGANVLTF

length: 14
V: TRBV6-1
CDR3: CASRKDRVTEKLFF

length: 11
V: TRBV20-1
CDR3: CSASGNTEAFF

length: 15
V: TRBV6-4
CDR3: CASSKDISVTGELFF

length: 15
V: TRBV15
CDR3: CATSRSRDSTDTQYF

length: 11
V: TRBV11-2
CDR3: CASSLDQKAFF

length: 11
V: TRBV29-1
CDR3: CSAGTDTEAFF

length: 12
V: TRBV19
CDR3: CATKGVEYEQYF

length: 11
V: TRBV10-1
CDR3: CASSDGGRKFF